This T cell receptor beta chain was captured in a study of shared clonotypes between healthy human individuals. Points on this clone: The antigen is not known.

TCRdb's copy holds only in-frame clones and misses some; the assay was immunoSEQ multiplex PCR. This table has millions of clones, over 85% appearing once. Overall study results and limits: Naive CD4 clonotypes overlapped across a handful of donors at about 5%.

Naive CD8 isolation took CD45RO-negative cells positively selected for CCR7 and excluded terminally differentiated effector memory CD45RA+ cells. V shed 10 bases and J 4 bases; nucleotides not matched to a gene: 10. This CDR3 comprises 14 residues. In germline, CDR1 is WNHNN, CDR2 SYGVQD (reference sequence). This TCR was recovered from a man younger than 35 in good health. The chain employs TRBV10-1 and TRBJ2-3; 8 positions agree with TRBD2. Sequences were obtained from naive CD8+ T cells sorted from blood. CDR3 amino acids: CATSSSGSADTQYF. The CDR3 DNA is TGCGCCACCTCGTCCAGCGGGAGTGCAGATACGCAGTATTTT.